The clone carrying this T cell receptor (beta chain) was picked up a small number of times. Its antigen is undetermined. Germline lookup yields CDR1 MNHEY and CDR2 SVGEGT. This CDR3 has 14 residues. V lost 6 bases and J lost 6, with 17 bases in between. The record originates from a study of metastatic and nonmetastatic thyroid tumors. Turning to the study itself: Peripheral blood and tumor or nodule samples from malignant and benign thyroid patients were compared.

Patients had received no treatment of any kind before thyroid surgery. The study, taken as a whole, reports: Benign nodules reportedly had significantly lower TCR beta diversity than malignant thyroid tumors in blood and tumor.

Under the authors' procedure: CDR3 was compared across clinicopathological groups, and the resulting differences were used to build a distant-metastasis classifier for papillary thyroid cancer. TCRdb recomputed clones from the PCR reads via MiXCR. None of the V and J calls come from the authors' own analysis; TCRdb made them. The sample holds tens of thousands of clones; 25% to 30% are singletons and the top ten take almost 10%. This TCR came from a male donor with papillary thyroid cancer or a benign thyroid nodule (not recorded which). Some clones in this sample may be carry-over from other donors' samples. This chain links TRBV6-2 or TRBV6-3 with TRBJ1-1; D uncertain. Sequencing used blood. The CDR3 loop reads CASSERTEGPEAFF. The DNA of the CDR3 is TGTGCCAGCAGCGAAAGGACGGAGGGCCCTGAAGCTTTCTTT.